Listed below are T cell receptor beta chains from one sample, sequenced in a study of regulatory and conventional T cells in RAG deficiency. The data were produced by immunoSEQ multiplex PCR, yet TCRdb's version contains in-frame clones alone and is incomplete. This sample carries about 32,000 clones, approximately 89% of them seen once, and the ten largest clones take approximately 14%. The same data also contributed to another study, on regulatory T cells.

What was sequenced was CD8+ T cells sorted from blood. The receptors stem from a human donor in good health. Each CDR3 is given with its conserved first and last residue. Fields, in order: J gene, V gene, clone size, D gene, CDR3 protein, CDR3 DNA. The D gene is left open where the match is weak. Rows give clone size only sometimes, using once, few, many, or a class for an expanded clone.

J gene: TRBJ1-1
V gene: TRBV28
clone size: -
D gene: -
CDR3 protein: CASSFRGNTEAFF
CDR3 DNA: TGTGCCAGCAGTTTCAGGGGGAACACTGAAGCTTTCTTT

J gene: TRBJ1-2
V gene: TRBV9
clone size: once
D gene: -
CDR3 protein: CASSVDGGGDYGYTF
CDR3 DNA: TGTGCCAGCAGCGTAGATGGAGGGGGAGACTATGGCTACACCTTC

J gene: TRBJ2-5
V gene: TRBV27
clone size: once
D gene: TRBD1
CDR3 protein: CASSFVHRGETQYF
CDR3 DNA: TGTGCCAGCAGTTTTGTTCACAGGGGTGAGACCCAGTACTTC

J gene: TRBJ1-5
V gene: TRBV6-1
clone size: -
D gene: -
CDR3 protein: CASSEAGNQPQHF
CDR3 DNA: TGTGCCAGCAGTGAGGCTGGAAATCAGCCCCAGCATTTT

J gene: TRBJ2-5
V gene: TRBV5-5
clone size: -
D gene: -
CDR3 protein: CASSPGYGGFQETQYF
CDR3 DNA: TGTGCCAGCAGCCCGGGTTATGGGGGGTTCCAAGAGACCCAGTACTTC

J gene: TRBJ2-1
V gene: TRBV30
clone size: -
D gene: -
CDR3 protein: CAWSVSGNPYNEQFF
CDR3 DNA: TGTGCCTGGAGTGTATCAGGGAACCCCTACAATGAGCAGTTCTTC

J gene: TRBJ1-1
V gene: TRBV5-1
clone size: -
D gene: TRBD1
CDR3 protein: CASSPLRGGTEAFF
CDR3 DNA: TGCGCCAGCAGCCCCCTCAGGGGGGGCACTGAAGCTTTCTTT

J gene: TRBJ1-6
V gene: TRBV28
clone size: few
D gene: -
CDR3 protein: CASSLFVDNSPLHF
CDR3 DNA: TGTGCCAGCAGTTTATTTGTCGATAATTCACCCCTCCACTTT

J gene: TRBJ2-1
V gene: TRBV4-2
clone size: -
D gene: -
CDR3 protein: CVSSQAVHNEQFF
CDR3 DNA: TGTGTCAGCAGCCAAGCAGTACACAATGAGCAGTTCTTC

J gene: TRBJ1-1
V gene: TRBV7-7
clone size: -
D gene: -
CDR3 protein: CASSTITTEAFF
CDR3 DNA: TGTGCTAGCAGCACGATAACTACTGAAGCTTTCTTT

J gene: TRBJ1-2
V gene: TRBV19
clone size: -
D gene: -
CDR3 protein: CASSRLDDLQANYGYTF
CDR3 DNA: TGTGCCAGTAGTAGGCTGGATGACCTCCAGGCTAACTATGGCTACACCTTC

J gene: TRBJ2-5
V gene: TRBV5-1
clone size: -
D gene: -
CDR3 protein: CASSPGRHQETQYF
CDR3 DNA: TGCGCCAGCAGCCCGGGACGGCACCAAGAGACCCAGTACTTC

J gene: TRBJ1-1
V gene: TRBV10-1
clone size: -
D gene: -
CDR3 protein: CASSETGPGTEAFF
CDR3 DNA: TGCGCCAGCAGTGAGACAGGGCCGGGGACTGAAGCTTTCTTT

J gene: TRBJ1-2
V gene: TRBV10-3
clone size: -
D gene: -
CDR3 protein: CAISDSYVSYGYTF
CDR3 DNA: TGTGCCATCAGTGACAGCTACGTCAGCTATGGCTACACCTTC

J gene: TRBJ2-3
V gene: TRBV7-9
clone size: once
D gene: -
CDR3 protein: CASSPRGADTQYF
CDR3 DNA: TGTGCCAGCAGCCCCCGCGGGGCCGATACGCAGTATTTT

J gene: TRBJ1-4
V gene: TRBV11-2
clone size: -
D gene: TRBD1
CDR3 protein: CASSRGQGTEATNEKLFF
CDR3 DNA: TGTGCCAGCAGCCGAGGACAGGGGACGGAAGCAACTAATGAAAAACTGTTTTTT

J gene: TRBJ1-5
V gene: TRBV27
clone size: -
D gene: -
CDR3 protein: CASSTRGISNQPQHF
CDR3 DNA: TGTGCCAGCAGTACCAGAGGGATCAGCAATCAGCCCCAGCATTTT

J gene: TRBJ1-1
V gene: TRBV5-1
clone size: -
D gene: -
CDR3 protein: CASSLGGEVGELKWDTEAFF
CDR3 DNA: TGCGCCAGCAGCTTGGGGGGAGAAGTAGGGGAACTGAAATGGGACACTGAAGCTTTCTTT

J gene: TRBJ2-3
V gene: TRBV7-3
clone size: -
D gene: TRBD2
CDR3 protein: CASSSVTSLTDTQYF
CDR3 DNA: TGTGCCAGCAGCTCGGTGACTAGCCTGACAGATACGCAGTATTTT

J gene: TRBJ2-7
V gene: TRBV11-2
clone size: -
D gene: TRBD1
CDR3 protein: CASSLTGTVYEQYF
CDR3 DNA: TGTGCCAGCAGCTTGACCGGGACAGTCTACGAGCAGTACTTC

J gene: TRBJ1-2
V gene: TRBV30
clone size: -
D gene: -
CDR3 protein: CAWSPGTAYGYTF
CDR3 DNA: TGTGCCTGGAGTCCCGGGACGGCCTATGGCTACACCTTC

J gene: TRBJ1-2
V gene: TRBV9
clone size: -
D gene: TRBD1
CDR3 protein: CASSVDPGGARTYGYTF
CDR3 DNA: TGTGCCAGCAGCGTAGACCCAGGGGGCGCGAGGACCTATGGCTACACCTTC

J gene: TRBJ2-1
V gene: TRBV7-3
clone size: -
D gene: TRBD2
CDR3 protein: CASSLSSGGYNEQFF
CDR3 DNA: TGTGCCAGCAGCCTCTCTAGCGGGGGCTACAATGAGCAGTTCTTC

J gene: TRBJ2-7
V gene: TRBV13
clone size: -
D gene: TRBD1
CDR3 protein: CASSGTGQGLHEQYF
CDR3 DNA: TGTGCCAGCAGCGGGACGGGACAGGGTTTGCACGAGCAGTACTTC

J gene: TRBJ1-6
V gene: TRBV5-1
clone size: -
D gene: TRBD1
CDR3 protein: CASRQGAYSYNSPLHF
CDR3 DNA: TGCGCCAGTCGACAGGGGGCCTACTCCTATAATTCACCCCTCCACTTT

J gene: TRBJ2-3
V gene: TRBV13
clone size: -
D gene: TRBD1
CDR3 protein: CASRDPGTARTDTQYF
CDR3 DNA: TGTGCCAGCAGAGATCCCGGGACAGCCCGCACAGATACGCAGTATTTT

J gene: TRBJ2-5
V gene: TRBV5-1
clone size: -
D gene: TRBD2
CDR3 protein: CASRLTSDLETQYF
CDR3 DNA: TGCGCCAGCAGGTTGACTAGCGATCTAGAGACCCAGTACTTC

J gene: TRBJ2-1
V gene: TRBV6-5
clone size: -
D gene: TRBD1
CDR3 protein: CASSISGQGWNEQFF
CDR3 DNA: TGTGCCAGCAGTATTTCGGGACAGGGGTGGAATGAGCAGTTCTTC

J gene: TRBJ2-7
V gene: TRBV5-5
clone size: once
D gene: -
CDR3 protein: CASSPGRYEQYF
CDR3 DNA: TGTGCCAGCAGCCCAGGACGTTACGAGCAGTACTTC

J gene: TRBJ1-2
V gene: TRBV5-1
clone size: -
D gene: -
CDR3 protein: CASSPGTNYGYTF
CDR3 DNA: TGCGCCAGCAGCCCAGGGACAAACTATGGCTACACCTTC

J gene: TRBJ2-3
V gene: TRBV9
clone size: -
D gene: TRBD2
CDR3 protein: CASSVGGGSTTDTQYF
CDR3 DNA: TGTGCCAGCAGCGTAGGTGGCGGGAGCACCACAGATACGCAGTATTTT